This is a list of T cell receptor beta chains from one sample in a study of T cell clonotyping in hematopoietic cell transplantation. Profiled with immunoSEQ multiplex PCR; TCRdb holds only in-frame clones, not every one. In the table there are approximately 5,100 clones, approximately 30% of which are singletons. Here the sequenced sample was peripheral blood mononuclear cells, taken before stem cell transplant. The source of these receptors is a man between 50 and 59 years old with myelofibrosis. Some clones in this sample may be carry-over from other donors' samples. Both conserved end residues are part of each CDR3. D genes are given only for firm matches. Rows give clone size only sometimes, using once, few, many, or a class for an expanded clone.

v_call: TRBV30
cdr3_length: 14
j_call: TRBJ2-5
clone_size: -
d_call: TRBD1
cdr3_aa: CAWTQTGGAKTQYF
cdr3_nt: TGTGCCTGGACCCAGACAGGGGGTGCAAAGACCCAGTACTTC

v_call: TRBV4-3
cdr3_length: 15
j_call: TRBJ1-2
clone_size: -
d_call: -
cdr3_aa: CASSQDVGRGYGYTF
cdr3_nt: TGCGCCAGCAGCCAAGATGTAGGGAGGGGCTATGGCTACACCTTC

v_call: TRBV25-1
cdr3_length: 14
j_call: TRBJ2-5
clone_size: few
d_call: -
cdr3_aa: CASSGMDYVETQYF
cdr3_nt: TGTGCCAGCAGTGGCATGGACTACGTGGAGACCCAGTACTTC

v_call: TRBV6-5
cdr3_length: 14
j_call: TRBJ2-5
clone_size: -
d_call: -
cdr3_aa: CASSFARNQETQYF
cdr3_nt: TGTGCCAGCAGTTTCGCCAGAAACCAAGAGACCCAGTACTTC

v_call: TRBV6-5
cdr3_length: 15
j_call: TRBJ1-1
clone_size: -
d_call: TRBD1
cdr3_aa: CASISSQGAGTEAFF
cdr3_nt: TGTGCCAGCATTTCTTCCCAGGGGGCCGGGACTGAAGCTTTCTTT

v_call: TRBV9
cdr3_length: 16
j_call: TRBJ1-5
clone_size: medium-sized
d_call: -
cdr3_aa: CASSPGETYSNQPQHF
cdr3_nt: TGTGCCAGCAGCCCAGGGGAGACATATAGCAATCAGCCCCAGCATTTT

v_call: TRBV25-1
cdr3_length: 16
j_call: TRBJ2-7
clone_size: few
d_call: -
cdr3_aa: CASSELQRERDYEQYF
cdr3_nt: TGTGCCAGCAGTGAATTGCAGAGGGAGAGAGACTACGAGCAGTACTTC

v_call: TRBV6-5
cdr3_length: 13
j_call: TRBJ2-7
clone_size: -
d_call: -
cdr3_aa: CASRAGGSYGQYF
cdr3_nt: TGTGCCAGCAGGGCCGGGGGATCCTACGGGCAGTACTTC

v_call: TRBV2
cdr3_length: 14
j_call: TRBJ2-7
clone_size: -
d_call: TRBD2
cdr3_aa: CASRGLAGSNEQYF
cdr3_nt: TGTGCCAGCAGAGGACTAGCGGGTTCCAACGAGCAGTACTTC

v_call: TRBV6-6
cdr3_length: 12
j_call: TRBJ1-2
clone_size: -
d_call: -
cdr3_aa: CASSLSTYGYTF
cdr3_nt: TGTGCCAGCAGTTTGTCTACCTATGGCTACACCTTC

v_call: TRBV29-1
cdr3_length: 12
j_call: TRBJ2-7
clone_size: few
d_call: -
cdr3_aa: CSAYRGGHEQYF
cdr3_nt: TGCAGCGCTTACCGTGGGGGGCACGAGCAGTACTTC

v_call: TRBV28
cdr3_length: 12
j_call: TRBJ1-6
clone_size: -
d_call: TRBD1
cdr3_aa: CASTQQGLVLHF
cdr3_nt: TGTGCCAGCACCCAACAGGGGTTGGTCCTCCACTTT

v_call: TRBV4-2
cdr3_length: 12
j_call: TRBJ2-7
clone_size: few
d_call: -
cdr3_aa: CASSQVGYEQYF
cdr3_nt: TGTGCCAGCAGCCAAGTGGGCTACGAGCAGTACTTC

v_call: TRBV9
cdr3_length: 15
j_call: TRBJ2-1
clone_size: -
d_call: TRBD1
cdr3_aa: CASSGDRDSYNEQFF
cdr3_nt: TGTGCCAGCAGCGGGGACAGGGACTCCTACAATGAGCAGTTCTTC

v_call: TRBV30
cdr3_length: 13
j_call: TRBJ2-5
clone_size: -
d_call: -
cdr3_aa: CAWRTVPGETQYF
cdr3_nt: TGTGCCTGGAGGACAGTGCCAGGCGAGACCCAGTACTTC

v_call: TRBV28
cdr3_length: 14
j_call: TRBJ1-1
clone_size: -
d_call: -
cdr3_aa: CASSPQGSNTEAFF
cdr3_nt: TGTGCCAGCAGCCCTCAGGGGTCGAACACTGAAGCTTTCTTT

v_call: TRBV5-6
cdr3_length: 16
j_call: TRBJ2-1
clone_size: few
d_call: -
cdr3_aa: CASSLFSTGSYNEQFF
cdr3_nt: TGTGCCAGCAGCTTGTTCAGCACGGGGTCCTACAATGAGCAGTTCTTC

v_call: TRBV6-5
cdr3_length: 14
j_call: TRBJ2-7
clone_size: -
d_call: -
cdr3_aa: CASSYSTTTYEQYF
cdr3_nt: TGTGCCAGCAGTTACTCGACCACAACCTACGAGCAGTACTTC

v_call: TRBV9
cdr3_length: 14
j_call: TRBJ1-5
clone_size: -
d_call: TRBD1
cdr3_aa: CASSPGQGSQPQHF
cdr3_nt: TGTGCCAGCAGCCCCGGACAGGGGTCTCAGCCCCAGCATTTT

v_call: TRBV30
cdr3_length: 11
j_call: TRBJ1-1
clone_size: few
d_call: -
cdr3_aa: CAWNRDREAFF
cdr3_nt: TGTGCCTGGAACCGGGACCGGGAAGCTTTCTTT

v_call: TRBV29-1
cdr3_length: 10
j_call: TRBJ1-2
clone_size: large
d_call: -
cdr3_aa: CSVEGYGYTF
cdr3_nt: TGCAGCGTTGAAGGCTATGGCTACACCTTC

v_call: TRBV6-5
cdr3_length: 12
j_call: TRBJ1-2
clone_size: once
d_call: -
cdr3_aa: CASSDRRYGYTF
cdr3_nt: TGTGCCAGCAGTGACAGGCGCTATGGCTACACCTTC

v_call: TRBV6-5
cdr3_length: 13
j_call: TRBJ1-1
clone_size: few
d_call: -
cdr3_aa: CASTSSGITEAFF
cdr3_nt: TGTGCCAGCACCTCTTCGGGGATAACTGAAGCTTTCTTT

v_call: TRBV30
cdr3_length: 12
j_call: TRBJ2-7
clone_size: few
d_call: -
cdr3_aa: CAWGPTGYEQYF
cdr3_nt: TGTGCCTGGGGTCCGACCGGATACGAGCAGTACTTC

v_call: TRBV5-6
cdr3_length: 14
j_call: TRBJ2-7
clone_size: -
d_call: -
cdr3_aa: CASSFGRAVDEQYF
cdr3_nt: TGTGCCAGCAGCTTTGGTCGGGCAGTCGACGAGCAGTACTTC

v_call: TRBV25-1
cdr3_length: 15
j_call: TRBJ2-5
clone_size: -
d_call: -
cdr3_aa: CASSEGGRSMGEQYF
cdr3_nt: TGTGCCAGCAGTGAAGGTGGCAGGTCTATGGGGGAGCAGTACTTC

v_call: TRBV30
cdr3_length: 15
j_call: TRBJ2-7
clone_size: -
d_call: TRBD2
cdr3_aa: CAWSVASGRAGEQYF
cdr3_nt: TGTGCCTGGAGTGTAGCTAGCGGGAGGGCCGGCGAGCAGTACTTC

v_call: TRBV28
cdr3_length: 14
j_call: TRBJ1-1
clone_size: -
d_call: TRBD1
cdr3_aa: CASSYLTGGTEAFF
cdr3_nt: TGTGCCAGCAGCTACCTGACAGGGGGCACTGAAGCTTTCTTT

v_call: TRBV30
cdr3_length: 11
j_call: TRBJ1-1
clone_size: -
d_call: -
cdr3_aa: CAVAGNTEAFF
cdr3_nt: TGTGCCGTGGCGGGGAACACTGAAGCTTTCTTT

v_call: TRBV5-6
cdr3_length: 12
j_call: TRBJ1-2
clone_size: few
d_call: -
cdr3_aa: CASSAGFSGYTF
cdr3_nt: TGTGCCAGCAGTGCAGGGTTCTCGGGCTACACCTTC

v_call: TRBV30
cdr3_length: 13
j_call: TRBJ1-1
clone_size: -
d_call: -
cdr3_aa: CAWSTRGGTEAFF
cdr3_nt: TGTGCCTGGTCCACAAGGGGTGGCACTGAAGCTTTCTTT

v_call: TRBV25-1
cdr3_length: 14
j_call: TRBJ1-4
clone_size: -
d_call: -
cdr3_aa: CASSEYEGDEKLFF
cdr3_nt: TGTGCCAGCAGTGAATATGAGGGCGATGAAAAACTGTTTTTT

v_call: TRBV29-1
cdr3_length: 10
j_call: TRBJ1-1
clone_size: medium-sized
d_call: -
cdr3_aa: CSAWGTEAFF
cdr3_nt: TGCAGCGCTTGGGGGACTGAAGCTTTCTTT

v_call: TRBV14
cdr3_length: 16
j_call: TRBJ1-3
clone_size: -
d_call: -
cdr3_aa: CASSRLGGETGNTIYF
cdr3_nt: TGTGCCAGCAGCCGCCTGGGAGGGGAGACTGGAAACACCATATATTTT

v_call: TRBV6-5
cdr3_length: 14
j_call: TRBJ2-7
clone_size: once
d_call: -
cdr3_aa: CASSYSPSTYEQYF
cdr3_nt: TGTGCCAGCAGTTACTCCCCCAGTACCTACGAGCAGTACTTC

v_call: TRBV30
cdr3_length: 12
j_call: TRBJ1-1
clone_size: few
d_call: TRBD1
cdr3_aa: CAWIPGTVEAFF
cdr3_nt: TGTGCCTGGATCCCGGGGACAGTTGAAGCTTTCTTT

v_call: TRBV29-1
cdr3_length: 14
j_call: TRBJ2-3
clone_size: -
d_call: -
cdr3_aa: CSVEVEGGGDTQYF
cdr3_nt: TGCAGCGTTGAAGTGGAGGGGGGAGGCGATACGCAGTATTTT

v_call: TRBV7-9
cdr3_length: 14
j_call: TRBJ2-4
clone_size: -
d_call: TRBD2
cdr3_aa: CASSLLGGGNIQYF
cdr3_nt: TGTGCCAGCAGCTTACTCGGGGGGGGAAACATTCAGTACTTC

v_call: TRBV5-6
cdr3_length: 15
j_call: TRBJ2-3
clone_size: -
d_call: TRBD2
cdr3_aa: CASSFQRGGTDTQYF
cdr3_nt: TGTGCCAGCAGCTTCCAGCGGGGGGGCACAGATACGCAGTATTTT

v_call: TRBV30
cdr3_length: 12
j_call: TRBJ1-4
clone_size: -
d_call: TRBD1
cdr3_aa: CALDRNNEKLFF
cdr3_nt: TGTGCCTTGGACAGGAATAATGAAAAACTGTTTTTT

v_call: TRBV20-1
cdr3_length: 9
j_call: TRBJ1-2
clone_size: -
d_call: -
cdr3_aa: CSALYGYTF
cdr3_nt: TGCAGTGCCCTCTATGGCTACACCTTC

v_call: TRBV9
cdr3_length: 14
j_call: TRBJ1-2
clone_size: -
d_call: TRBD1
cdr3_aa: CASSSRTGAGGYTF
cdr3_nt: TGTGCCAGCAGCTCGCGGACAGGGGCGGGTGGCTACACCTTC

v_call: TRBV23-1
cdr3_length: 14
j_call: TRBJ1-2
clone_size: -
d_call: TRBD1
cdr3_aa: CASSRRQGDYGYTF
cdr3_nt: TGCGCCAGCAGTCGTCGACAGGGGGACTATGGCTACACCTTC

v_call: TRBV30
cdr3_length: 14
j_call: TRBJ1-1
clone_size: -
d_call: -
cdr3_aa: CAWSDYGGGTEAFF
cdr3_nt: TGTGCCTGGAGTGATTATGGGGGGGGCACTGAAGCTTTCTTT

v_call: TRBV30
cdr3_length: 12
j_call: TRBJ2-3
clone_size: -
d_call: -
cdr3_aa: CAWSASADTQYF
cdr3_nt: TGTGCCTGGAGTGCCTCCGCGGATACGCAGTATTTT

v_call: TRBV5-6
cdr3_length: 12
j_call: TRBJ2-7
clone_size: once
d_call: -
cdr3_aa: CASSLISREQYF
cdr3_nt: TGTGCCAGCAGCTTGATCAGTCGCGAGCAGTACTTC

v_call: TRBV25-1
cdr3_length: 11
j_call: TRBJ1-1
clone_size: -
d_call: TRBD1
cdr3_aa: CASSERQGAFF
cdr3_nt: TGTGCCAGCAGTGAGAGACAGGGGGCTTTCTTT